This is a list of T cell receptor beta chains from one sample in a study of early stage breast cancer tumors. Only in-frame clones appear in the TCRdb table, and some are missing; sequencing was by immunoSEQ multiplex PCR. The top ten clones hold about 7% of a sample with 35,000 to 45,000 clones, approximately 69% of them seen once. Material: blood. Every receptor here comes from a person between 55 and 69 years old with breast cancer. CDR3s include the opening cysteine and the closing phenylalanine or tryptophan. The order of the fields is D gene, V gene, J gene, clone size, CDR3 length, CDR3 protein, CDR3 DNA. The D gene is left open where the match is weak. Rows give clone size only sometimes, using once, few, many, or a class for an expanded clone.

>.|TRBV6-6|TRBJ1-4|once|14
CASRRDTFNEKLFF
TGTGCCAGCCGAAGGGACACTTTTAATGAAAAACTGTTTTTT
>.|TRBV5-1|TRBJ2-7|once|13
CASSVGRDYEQYF
TGCGCCAGCAGCGTCGGACGGGACTACGAGCAGTACTTC
>TRBD1|TRBV9|TRBJ1-4|.|16
CASSSTGVRTNEKLFF
TGTGCCAGCAGCTCAACAGGGGTTAGAACTAATGAAAAACTGTTTTTT
>.|TRBV4-1|TRBJ1-4|.|16
CASSPLGREQNEKLFF
TGCGCCAGCAGCCCTCTGGGACGTGAGCAAAATGAAAAACTGTTTTTT
>TRBD1|TRBV6-4|TRBJ1-5|.|17
CASSPQLGTGGGKPQHF
TGTGCCAGCTCCCCTCAATTGGGGACAGGGGGCGGCAAACCCCAGCATTTT
>.|TRBV15|TRBJ1-2|.|15
CATSRVARGFYGYTF
TGTGCCACCAGCAGAGTGGCAAGGGGATTCTATGGCTACACCTTC
>.|TRBV5-1|TRBJ1-2|few|14
CASSMEGGATGYTF
TGCGCCAGCAGCATGGAAGGAGGTGCGACTGGCTACACCTTC
>TRBD1|TRBV5-1|TRBJ1-2|once|14
CASSGQGLVHGYTF
TGCGCCAGCAGCGGACAGGGCCTCGTCCATGGCTACACCTTC
>.|TRBV18|TRBJ1-5|.|14
CASSPVGSSGPQHF
TGTGCCAGCTCACCGGTCGGCAGTAGTGGGCCCCAGCATTTT
>.|TRBV6-1|TRBJ1-5|.|17
CASSGEGRVGSNQPQHF
TGTGCCAGCAGTGGAGAGGGGAGGGTAGGTAGCAATCAGCCCCAGCATTTT
>.|TRBV28|TRBJ2-3|.|12
CASSSIADTQYF
TGTGCCAGCAGCTCGATAGCAGATACGCAGTATTTT
>.|TRBV29-1|TRBJ2-2|.|11
CSGRETGELFF
TGCAGCGGCCGGGAGACCGGGGAGCTGTTTTTT
>.|TRBV25-1|TRBJ1-6|.|14
CASSEWGESLPLHF
TGTGCCAGCAGTGAATGGGGCGAAAGCCTCCCCCTCCACTTT
>TRBD1|TRBV19|TRBJ1-1|few|13
CASSNTGDTEAFF
TGTGCCAGTAGCAACACAGGGGACACTGAAGCTTTCTTT
>.|TRBV19|TRBJ1-1|.|14
CASRQTGRSTEAFF
TGTGCCAGTAGGCAAACAGGGCGTTCCACTGAAGCTTTCTTT
>.|TRBV6-1|TRBJ1-3|.|14
CASSESGDGNTIYF
TGTGCCAGCAGTGAATCGGGAGATGGAAACACCATATATTTT
>.|TRBV10-3|TRBJ1-2|.|11
CAISEVYGYTF
TGTGCCATCAGTGAAGTCTATGGCTACACCTTC
>.|TRBV6-6|TRBJ2-5|.|15
CASSYRSPEQETQYF
TGTGCCAGCAGTTACCGGTCCCCGGAACAGGAGACCCAGTACTTC
>TRBD1|TRBV5-1|TRBJ2-7|.|14
CASSGGQGAYEQYF
TGCGCCAGCAGCGGAGGACAGGGGGCCTACGAGCAGTACTTC
>.|TRBV11-3|TRBJ2-7|.|15
CASSRGADTSYEQYF
TGTGCCAGCAGCCGCGGGGCGGATACCTCCTACGAGCAGTACTTC
>.|TRBV9|TRBJ2-2|.|15
CASSPGDGYTGELFF
TGTGCCAGCAGCCCCGGGGACGGGTACACCGGGGAGCTGTTTTTT
>.|TRBV30|TRBJ1-2|.|14
CAWKGLEGNYGYTF
TGTGCCTGGAAGGGGTTGGAGGGTAACTATGGCTACACCTTC
>.|TRBV28|TRBJ1-5|.|15
CASSPPGTSTQPQHF
TGTGCCAGCAGTCCGCCCGGGACCTCCACCCAGCCCCAGCATTTT
>.|TRBV6-5|TRBJ1-6|.|15
CASSRISSYNSPLHF
TGTGCCAGCAGTCGTATCAGCTCCTATAATTCACCCCTCCACTTT
>.|TRBV4-2|TRBJ1-5|.|13
CASSQGRGQPQHF
TGTGCCAGCAGCCAAGGGCGGGGGCAGCCCCAGCATTTT
>.|TRBV6-5|TRBJ1-6|.|14
CASSGGRDYSPLHF
TGTGCCAGCAGTGGGGGCCGAGATTATTCACCCCTCCACTTT